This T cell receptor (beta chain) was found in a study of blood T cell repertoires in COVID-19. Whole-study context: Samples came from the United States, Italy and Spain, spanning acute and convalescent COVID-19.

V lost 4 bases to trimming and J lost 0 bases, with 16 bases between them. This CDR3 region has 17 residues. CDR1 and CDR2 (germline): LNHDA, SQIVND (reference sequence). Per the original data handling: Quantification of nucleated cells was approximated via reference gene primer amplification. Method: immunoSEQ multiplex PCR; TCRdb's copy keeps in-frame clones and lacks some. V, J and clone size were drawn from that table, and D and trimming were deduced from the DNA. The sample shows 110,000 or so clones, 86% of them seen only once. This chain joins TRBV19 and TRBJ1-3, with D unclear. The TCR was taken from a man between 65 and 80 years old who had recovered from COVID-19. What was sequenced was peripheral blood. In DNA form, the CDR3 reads TGTGCCAGTAGTACCCGATTTACACCTTACTCTGGAAACACCATATATTTT. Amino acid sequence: CASSTRFTPYSGNTIYF.